The source of this T cell receptor (beta chain) is a study of cytotoxic CD8 clonotypes in ibrutinib-treated CLL (dated by TCRdb to about 2021). Study-wide context: In this cohort, approximately 14 patients were treatment-naive and roughly ten were relapsed/refractory, while some 18 had unmutated IGHV. Responses were partial in roughly 24 patients and complete in 2; after median 68 months follow-up, roughly 15 stayed in remission and around 12 progressed. The response samples were drawn at a median of roughly twelve months into treatment, with a range of about 6 to 40 months. An average of about 250,000 productive templates and 94,082 productive rearrangements was obtained per sample. Of the approximately 90 people in the trial, around 26 had longitudinal samples available. Cryopreserved peripheral blood mononuclear cells were collected at three points: before therapy, at response, and at either sustained remission or disease progression. Patients were still on ibrutinib when every remission and progressive disease sample was collected.

General conclusions and limits of the study: At ibrutinib response clonality went up, during sustained remission it held steady, and at progression it dropped back toward baseline. Public clonotypes were found to be uncommon and were observed to contract or remain stable during treatment; the increase in clonality was shown to reflect expansion of private clonotypes at ibrutinib response. Baseline clonality was found to be higher than that of age-matched healthy donors and was strongly correlated with circulating CD8+ T-cell counts. Sampling times were not matched between patients in sustained remission and patients whose disease was progressing, and lymph node repertoires were not examined.

On a MiSeq, deep resolution sequencing aimed for a depth between 1 in 1 million and 1 in 200,000 T cells, with each clonotype covered approximately 9.8x on average. TCR beta libraries were generated with the immunoSEQ hsTCRB Kit. Under the source paper's analysis protocol: The data were analyzed with ImmunoSEQ Analyzer and ImmunoSEQ Data Assistant, and V, D and J gene assignments followed IMGT definitions. Clonality was computed as one minus normalized Shannon entropy of productive rearrangement frequencies, ranging from 0 to 1. Only overrepresented clonotypes making up at least 0.05% of each patient's repertoire were included in the public clonotype analysis. Around 13 age-matched healthy donor repertoires from immuneACCESS were used as controls for clonality. TCRdb's version of the immuneACCESS table is confined to in-frame rearrangements and falls short of the full clone set. An unresolved V gene accounts for under half of the shortfall where checked; the remainder is of unknown origin. V and J calls and clone size follow that table, whereas D and trimming were derived from the DNA. The sample data list roughly 250,000 clones, and roughly 74% of these were observed just once. 15% to 17% of the sample goes to the ten largest clones.

A note on this clone: Its binding antigen is unknown. Base-call qualities are not available, and no considerably larger clone is one nucleotide away.

The label giving this sample's time point can be read as: approximately 2 years on ibrutinib. Around 1.8 micrograms of genomic DNA were extracted from cryopreserved PBMCs for TCR beta library preparation. Longitudinal blood samples from CLL patients on ibrutinib monotherapy were analyzed using high-throughput TCR beta sequencing. The patients took part in an open-label, single-center phase 2 trial of ibrutinib monotherapy. The germline V gene specifies MDHEN as CDR1 and SYDVKM as CDR2. There are 14 amino acids in the CDR3, from cysteine to phenylalanine inclusive. CDR3 DNA only is kept here, 42 bases in frame from base 1. V is shortened by 2 bases, J by 6 bases, and the region joining them spans 12 bases.

The sequence was obtained from a human donor with chronic lymphocytic leukemia. The starting material was PBMCs, obtained after 24 months of ibrutinib treatment. The chain employs TRBV28 and TRBJ2-3; the D gene is not confidently resolved. The CDR3 region reads CASSLMGSGDTQYF. The DNA sequence is given as TGTGCCAGCAGTTTAATGGGGTCTGGCGATACGCAGTATTTT.